This T cell receptor (beta chain) was sequenced in a study of blood T cell repertoires in COVID-19. The CDR3 contains 16 residues. Germline V lookup: CDR1 SGDLS, CDR2 YYNGEE. With 3 bases clipped from V and 3 bases from J, the junction kept 5 bases outside the gene matches. Seattle patients were enrolled while actively infected and followed longitudinally. The protocol was immunoSEQ multiplex PCR, while the TCRdb copy is restricted to in-frame clones and leaves out a portion. The data contain roughly 120,000 clones, 90% of them singletons. Sequences were obtained from peripheral blood. The clonotype was recovered from a woman aged 55 to 70 with COVID-19, enrolled during active disease. The chain is built from TRBV9 and TRBJ1-6; 8 bases agree with TRBD1. The CDR3 coding sequence is TGTGCCAGCAGCGAGACAGGGGACTACTATAATTCACCCCTCCACTTT. Translated, it gives CASSETGDYYNSPLHF.